Following are 29 T cell receptor beta chains from one sample sequenced in a study of T-cell memory formation after mild COVID-19. TCRdb re-derived calls from the 5' RACE reads in MiXCR, one entry per CDR3 protein. The table has 380,000 or so distinct CDR3 sequences, under 15% seen once. Sequences were obtained from PBMCs or a T cell subset sorted from them (not recorded which). The receptors originated from a man aged 18 to 35 who had mild COVID-19 (a few samples of this study predate the infection). Cell type and time point are not known.

The chain is built from TRBV7-2 and TRBJ1-2; D not certain. V dropped 5 bases and J dropped 6 bases, with 13 bases sitting between them. This CDR3 is built from 13 residues. Per the germline V gene, CDR1 is SGHTA and CDR2 is FQGNSA. CDR3 sequence: CASSIGLGDGYTF. For the CDR3, the DNA is TGTGCCAGCAGCATAGGTTTAGGAGATGGCTACACCTTC.

This clonotype was recorded a few times. The rearrangement uses TRBV7-8 and TRBJ1-6, with D perhaps TRBD1 (5 bases). Deletions cut 6 bases from V and 14 bases from J, with 23 bases between. The CDR3 is 15 residues long. Germline V gene lookup returns CDR1 SGHVS and CDR2 FQNEAQ. CDR3: CASSYLGQLSDALHF. Here the CDR3 DNA reads TGTGCCAGCAGTTATCTGGGGCAGTTATCCGACGCCCTCCACTTT.

This rearrangement joins TRBV4-3 to TRBJ2-2, with D perhaps TRBD2 (6 bases). This CDR3 comprises 18 residues. Germline values: CDR1 LGHNA, CDR2 YSLEER. Deletions cut 4 bases from V and 0 bases from J, with 18 bases between. The CDR3 sequence is CASSLGVWGDSNTGELFF. The DNA for the CDR3 is TGCGCCAGCAGCCTAGGAGTTTGGGGGGACTCGAACACCGGGGAGCTGTTTTTT.

This clonotype was observed a handful of times. The chain has TRBV6-5 and TRBJ2-6; a weak D match, TRBD2 (5 bases). Germline CDR1 MNHEY, CDR2 SVGAGI. The V gene lost 1 base and the J gene lost 2 bases, with 12 bases spanning the gap. The CDR3 runs to 17 residues. The CDR3 is CASSYLFRGPGANVLTF. The CDR3 bases are TGTGCCAGCAGTTACTTGTTTCGAGGGCCTGGGGCCAACGTCCTGACTTTC.

The chain employs TRBV12-3 or TRBV12-4 and TRBJ2-7; the match to TRBD2 covers 14 bases. The CDR3 has 18 residues. J was trimmed by 0 bases and V by 3 bases; bases with no gene match: 7. This CDR3 is CASSFGLAGGRSSYEQYF. In DNA, the CDR3 is TGTGCCAGCAGTTTCGGACTAGCGGGAGGCAGAAGCTCCTACGAGCAGTACTTC.

The chain joins TRBV6-5 to TRBJ2-1; D is unclear. V lost 6 bases and J lost 5, with 5 bases in between. Looked up from germline, CDR1 is MNHEY and CDR2 is SVGAGI. This CDR3 region has 11 residues. The CDR3 loop is CASRKDNEQFF. The CDR3 bases are TGTGCCAGCAGAAAGGACAATGAGCAGTTCTTC.

Many counts were recorded for this clonotype. The chain employs TRBV29-1 and TRBJ2-1; a possible D gene is TRBD2 (6 bases). The germline V gene encodes CDR1 SQVTM and CDR2 ANQGSEA. The ends were cut back, 3 bases at V and 7 bases at J, with 31 bases in the middle. This CDR3 is 19 amino acids long. This chain's CDR3 is CSVDNPGPPGPRGRNEQFF. CDR3 coding DNA: TGCAGCGTTGATAATCCGGGACCTCCGGGACCTCGGGGGAGGAATGAGCAGTTCTTC.

V is TRBV20-1 and J is TRBJ2-5, with D tentatively TRBD1 (5 bases). From germline, CDR1 is DFQATT and CDR2 SNEGSKA (reference sequence). The CDR3 is made up of 13 amino acids. The V end was cut by 5 bases, the J end by 4 bases, with 14 bases between. In DNA form, the CDR3 reads TGCAGTGCTCCTGGGGCCTCTATAGAGACCCAGTACTTC. Its translation: CSAPGASIETQYF.

CDR3: CASSDPGYSNQPQHF. CDR3 nucleotide sequence: TGTGCCAGCAGCGATCCAGGGTATAGCAATCAGCCCCAGCATTTT. This rearrangement joins TRBV9 to TRBJ1-5; perhaps TRBD1 as D (5 bases). The germline gives CDR1 SGDLS, CDR2 YYNGEE. The CDR3 runs 15 residues. V lost 3 bases, J lost 0 bases, and 10 bases lay in between.

The chain recombines TRBV20-1 with TRBJ2-3; TRBD2 matches at 13 bases. This CDR3 is 16 amino acids long. The V and J ends lost 5 bases and 3 bases, in that order; junction bases with no gene match: 8. Germline-derived CDR1 and CDR2 are DFQATT and SNEGSKA (reference sequence). CDR3 loop: CSAPTPGLAGTDTQYF. The CDR3 DNA is TGCAGTGCTCCCACTCCGGGACTAGCGGGGACAGATACGCAGTATTTT.

The J gene is TRBJ2-2, the V gene TRBV27; the D is unclear. The CDR3 length is 13 residues. Germline CDR1 reads MNHEY; CDR2 reads SMNVEV (reference sequence). V lost 5 bases, J lost 4 bases, and 8 bases lay in between. The DNA for the CDR3 is TGTGCCAGCAGTGCTTGGGGCACCGGGGAGCTGTTTTTT. It yields the protein CASSAWGTGELFF.

The sample holds many counts of this clonotype. J is TRBJ2-1 and V is TRBV29-1; TRBD2 agrees at 9 bases. V was clipped by 8 bases and J by 2 bases; unmatched bases: 10. This CDR3 spans 15 amino acids. CDR1 is SQVTM, CDR2 ANQGSEA, per germline. Here the CDR3 DNA reads TGCAGCACCAGATTTAGCGGGGGCCCCTACAATGAGCAGTTCTTC. It translates to CSTRFSGGPYNEQFF.

Only a few counts were recorded for this clonotype. The rearrangement joins TRBV6-5 to TRBJ1-1; D gene ambiguous. Germline V gives CDR1 MNHEY, CDR2 SVGAGI. Deletions cut 1 base from V and 6 bases from J, with 15 bases between. This CDR3 region has 15 residues. The CDR3 DNA follows: TGTGCCAGCAGTTACTGGGCTGTGGTATATTCTGAAGCTTTCTTT. It is translated as CASSYWAVVYSEAFF.

In DNA form, the CDR3 reads TGTGCCACCTATGCGCAGGTTGATGAGCAGTTCTTC. It codes for CATYAQVDEQFF. This chain joins TRBV6-5 and TRBJ2-1; no reliable D call. Germline V CDR1 and CDR2: MNHEY, SVGAGI. The ends were cut back, 10 bases at V and 8 bases at J, with 15 bases in the middle. CDR3 length equals 12 residues.

This clonotype was observed at least ten times. This chain uses TRBV5-4 with TRBJ2-1, with D possibly being TRBD2 (6 bases). The ends were cut back, 4 bases at V and 3 bases at J, with 14 bases in the middle. From germline, CDR1 is SGHNT and CDR2 YYREEE (reference sequence). The CDR3 runs to 15 residues. The CDR3 sequence is CASSPDYSYYNEQFF. In DNA, the CDR3 is TGTGCCAGCAGCCCGGACTATTCGTACTACAATGAGCAGTTCTTC. Looking up the rest from reference TRBV5-4 and TRBJ2-1 gives the full variable domain: ETGVTQSPTHLIKTRGQQVTLRCSSQSGHNTVSWYQQALGQGPQFIFQYYREEENGRGNFPPRFSGLQFPNYSSELNVNALELDDSALYLCASSPDYSYYNEQFFGPGTRLTVL.

V gene TRBV7-9 combines with J gene TRBJ1-1; D gene ambiguous. Germline CDR1 and CDR2: SEHNR and FQNEAQ (reference sequence). V lost 7 bases and J lost 0, with 18 bases in between. The CDR3 has 16 amino acids. The CDR3 DNA reads TGTGCCAGCACCCTCCCCGACCCCCCCTTGAACACTGAAGCTTTCTTT. Translated, it gives CASTLPDPPLNTEAFF.

This clonotype was picked up many times. This rearrangement joins TRBV15 to TRBJ2-5; D not resolved. The germline gives CDR1 LNHNV, CDR2 YYDKDF (reference sequence). Trimming took 0 bases from V and 2 from J, leaving 7 bases between them. The CDR3 consists of 14 residues. CDR3 DNA: TGTGCCACCAGCAGAGAGGATGCGCAAGAGACCCAGTACTTC. Protein sequence: CATSREDAQETQYF. The whole variable domain, filled in from reference TRBV15 and TRBJ2-5, reads DAMVIQNPRYQVTQFGKPVTLSCSQTLNHNVMYWYQQKSSQAPKLLFHYYDKDFNNEADTPDNFQSRRPNTSFCFLDIRSPGLGDTAMYLCATSREDAQETQYFGPGTRLLVL.

V usage is TRBV28 and J usage is TRBJ2-7; 10 nucleotides agree with TRBD1. Germline loops: CDR1 MDHEN, CDR2 SYDVKM. J lost 3 bases, V lost 5 bases, and 10 bases had no gene match. This CDR3 spans 16 amino acids. The CDR3 sequence: CASSTLTGGFVYEQYV. The CDR3 region has the DNA TGTGCCAGCAGTACTCTGACAGGGGGCTTTGTCTACGAGCAGTACGTC.

The V and J genes are TRBV7-9 and TRBJ1-4; 7 bases match TRBD1. CDR3 length: 15 residues. Germline assignment: CDR1 SEHNR and CDR2 FQNEAQ (reference sequence). The ends lost 5 bases at V and 8 bases at J; junction bases unmatched: 11. CDR3 nucleotide sequence: TGTGCCAGCAGCCCGCGACAGGGTGGCAGGGAAAAACTGTTTTTT. This encodes CASSPRQGGREKLFF.

This clonotype was detected ten times or more. The chain couples TRBV5-6 to TRBJ2-1; no clear D. V lost 4 bases, J lost 4 bases, and 9 bases lay in between. Germline V gives CDR1 SGHDT, CDR2 YYEEEE. The CDR3 is made up of 13 amino acids. The CDR3 protein is CASSPTEYNEQFF. In DNA, the CDR3 is TGTGCCAGCAGCCCGACGGAGTACAATGAGCAGTTCTTC.

V is TRBV24-1 and J is TRBJ2-1; 8 bases align to TRBD1. Germline lookup yields CDR1 KGHDR and CDR2 SFDVKD. V lost 1 base to trimming and J lost 6 bases; unmatched junction nucleotides: 7. The CDR3 loop spans 16 amino acids. The CDR3, as DNA: TGTGCCACCAGTGATTTTTCGACAGGGGTGCGCAATGAGCAGTTCTTC. This encodes CATSDFSTGVRNEQFF.

In its sample, this clonotype was seen a few times. This chain joins TRBV5-5 and TRBJ1-5; unclear D gene. CDR3 length equals 14 residues. CDR1 and CDR2 (germline): SGHKS, YYEKEE (reference sequence). Between the trimmed V and J ends, which lost 0 bases and 13 bases, there was a span of 17 bases. Here the CDR3 DNA reads TGTGCCAGCAGCTTGGTTGGCAGGCCGGGAGGGCAGCATTTT. Translating it yields CASSLVGRPGGQHF.

The genes are TRBV7-8 and TRBJ2-3; 8 bases are shared with TRBD1. This CDR3 is 14 amino acids long. J was trimmed by 2 bases and V by 5 bases; bases with no gene match: 3. Germline V lookup: CDR1 SGHVS, CDR2 FQNEAQ. CDR3 sequence (DNA): TGTGCCAGCAGCAAGGACAGGGCCACAGATACGCAGTATTTT. Translating gives CASSKDRATDTQYF.

This clonotype was seen many times. The chain couples TRBV11-2 to TRBJ1-2; D might be TRBD1 (6 bases). V was trimmed by 2 bases and J by 2 bases, leaving 18 bases between them. In germline, CDR1 is SGHAT, CDR2 FQNNGV. The CDR3 has 17 amino acids. The CDR3 DNA sequence: TGTGCCAGCAGCTTATTATCCCCCCGGACAGCCAACTATGGCTACACCTTC. This codes for CASSLLSPRTANYGYTF.

This clonotype was counted at least ten times. The rearrangement uses TRBV12-3 or TRBV12-4 and TRBJ2-5; tentatively, D is TRBD2 (6 bases). CDR3 length: 12 residues. V lost 5 bases and J 7 bases, leaving 11 bases between the germline ends. For the CDR3, the DNA is TGTGCCAGCAGTCGGGACTGGAGGACCCAGTACTTC. It translates to CASSRDWRTQYF.

The gene calls are TRBV7-9 and TRBJ2-1, with 11 bases identical to TRBD2. Losses at the gene ends were 3 bases for V and 4 bases for J; bases not matched to a gene: 5. Germline CDR1 and CDR2: SEHNR and FQNEAQ (reference sequence). The CDR3 length is 16 residues. The CDR3 spells CASSFSTSGDYNEQFF. The CDR3, as DNA: TGTGCCAGCAGCTTTTCGACTAGCGGGGATTACAATGAGCAGTTCTTC.

This sequence joins TRBV7-2 and TRBJ2-3, with D hard to call. CDR1 and CDR2 (germline): SGHTA, FQGNSA. V was pared by 2 bases and J by 4 bases, with 13 bases between. The CDR3 spans 15 residues. The CDR3 protein is CASSLSSWVADTQYF. Written as DNA, the CDR3 is TGTGCCAGCAGCTTAAGCTCCTGGGTGGCAGATACGCAGTATTTT. Together with reference TRBV7-2 and TRBJ2-3, the CDR3 gives the full variable domain: GAGVSQSPSNKVTEKGKDVELRCDPISGHTALYWYRQSLGQGLEFLIYFQGNSAPDKSGLPSDRFSAERTGGSVSTLTIQRTQQEDSAVYLCASSLSSWVADTQYFGPGTRLTVL.

This clonotype was picked up many times. The V call is TRBV20-1, the J call TRBJ2-1; 14 bases match TRBD2. The CDR3 totals 14 residues. Unmatched junction bases numbered 6, after V lost 5 bases and J lost 9 bases. Germline V gene data show CDR1 as DFQATT and CDR2 as SNEGSKA (reference sequence). The CDR3 nucleotides read TGCAGTGCTTCCGGGACTAGCGGGGGTACTGAGCAGTTCTTC. Protein: CSASGTSGGTEQFF.

The chain combines TRBV6-1 with TRBJ1-5; 7 nucleotides agree with TRBD1. Germline lookup yields CDR1 MNHNS and CDR2 SASEGT. This CDR3 comprises 15 residues. V gave up 2 bases and J gave up 6 bases; unmatched junction bases: 7. The DNA of the CDR3 is TGTGCCAGCAGTGAATCAGCAGGGGGAGGTCAGCCCCAGCATTTT. Translation gives CASSESAGGGQPQHF.